The 26 T cell receptor beta chains listed next were all sequenced from one sample in a study of tumor-infiltrating lymphocytes in localized non-small cell lung cancer. Measured with immunoSEQ multiplex PCR; TCRdb has only the in-frame clones, and not every one. Of about 22,000 clones listed, around 80% were seen once; the top ten hold approximately 3.6%. What was sequenced was lung tumor tissue. The receptors were sampled from a human donor with non-small cell lung cancer.

The chain joins TRBV11-2 to TRBJ1-2; D is unresolved. Germline V lookup: CDR1 SGHAT, CDR2 FQNNGV. The CDR3 has 13 amino acids. Trimming took 8 bases from V and 4 from J, leaving 14 bases between them. The CDR3 nucleotides read TGTGCCAGCGCAGAGGCGCTTGCCTATGGCTACACCTTC. It encodes CASAEALAYGYTF.

This chain connects TRBV28 to TRBJ2-5; D call uncertain. This CDR3 is 13 amino acids long. The ends were cut back, 1 base at V and 6 bases at J, with 9 bases in the middle. The germline gives CDR1 MDHEN, CDR2 SYDVKM. The CDR3 DNA is TGTGCCAGCAGTTTATTTGCCACCCAGACCCAGTACTTC. Translation gives CASSLFATQTQYF.

The chain combines TRBV7-8 with TRBJ2-3; D may be TRBD2 (6 bases). Germline CDR1 is SGHVS and CDR2 is FQNEAQ. Trimming shortened V by 5 bases and J by 0 bases, and 9 bases separated the two germline ends. The length of the CDR3 is 14 residues. Written as DNA, the CDR3 is TGTGCCAGCAGCCCGGGAGTTAGCACAGATACGCAGTATTTT. This translates into CASSPGVSTDTQYF.

This rearrangement joins TRBV6-5 to TRBJ1-4, with no clear D. The germline V gene encodes CDR1 MNHEY and CDR2 SVGAGI. The CDR3 sequence is 12 residues long. V lost 8 bases and J 6 bases, leaving 10 bases between the germline ends. CDR3 protein: CASGVRHEKLFF. The CDR3 DNA is TGTGCCAGCGGTGTACGTCATGAAAAACTGTTTTTT.

The chain combines TRBV7-7 with TRBJ2-3; D possibly corresponds to TRBD1 (6 bases). This CDR3 contains 15 residues. Trimming removed 5 bases from V and 3 bases from J, with 15 bases in between. Germline V gives CDR1 SSHAT, CDR2 FNYEAQ (reference sequence). As DNA, the CDR3 is TGTGCCAGCAGCCCTATGGACAGTGCGACAGATACGCAGTATTTT. It yields the protein CASSPMDSATDTQYF. Full variable domain (remainder filled in from reference TRBV7-7 and TRBJ2-3): GAGVSQSPRYKVTKRGQDVTLRCDPISSHATLYWYQQALGQGPEFLTYFNYEAQPDKSGLPSDRFSAERPEGSISTLTIQRTEQRDSAMYRCASSPMDSATDTQYFGPGTRLTVL.

This chain links TRBV10-2 with TRBJ2-1; TRBD2 matches 9 bases. Trimming removed 7 bases from V and 4 bases from J; junction bases left unmatched: 8. CDR1 is WSHSY and CDR2 is SAAADI in the germline V gene. The CDR3 runs to 15 residues. CDR3 coding DNA: TGCGCCAGCAACCTAGCGGGATCGGGTTACAATGAGCAGTTCTTC. Translated: CASNLAGSGYNEQFF.

CDR3 region: CASSPGPYEQYF. The DNA of the CDR3 is TGTGCCAGCAGCCCCGGACCCTACGAGCAGTACTTC. The V and J genes are TRBV7-8 and TRBJ2-7; D gene unclear. The CDR3 consists of 12 residues. Per the germline V gene, CDR1 is SGHVS and CDR2 is FQNEAQ. The V and J ends lost 5 bases and 2 bases respectively, with 7 bases between them.

This sequence joins TRBV2 and TRBJ2-7; D possibly corresponds to TRBD1 (6 bases). The CDR3 runs 12 residues. The V gene's germline CDR1 is SNHLY and CDR2 FYNNEI. CDR3 nucleotides: TGTGCGTCCCAGAGGGGGAACTACGAGCAGTACTTC. It yields the protein CASQRGNYEQYF.

The chain links TRBV11-2 to TRBJ2-1; 8 bases match TRBD2. The CDR3 spans 16 residues. The V segment lost 1 base and the J segment 2 bases; nucleotides outside the gene matches: 4. Germline V CDR1 and CDR2: SGHAT, FQNNGV. DNA of the CDR3: TGTGCCAGCAGCTTAGGGAGCGGGGGCCCCTACAATGAGCAGTTCTTC. This codes for CASSLGSGGPYNEQFF.

This clone was observed once. This rearrangement joins TRBV28 to TRBJ1-3, with D possibly TRBD1 on 6 matching bases. The CDR3 consists of 15 residues. V was cut by 3 bases and J by 3 bases, with 12 bases left in between. Germline V gene data show CDR1 as MDHEN and CDR2 as SYDVKM. In DNA, the CDR3 is TGTGCCAGCAGTTTGGCCGGGACACTTGGAAACACCATATATTTT. This encodes CASSLAGTLGNTIYF.

The J gene is TRBJ1-2, the V gene TRBV5-4; 8 nucleotides agree with TRBD1. The V gene's germline CDR1 is SGHNT and CDR2 YYREEE (reference sequence). This CDR3 is 14 amino acids long. V shed 4 bases, J shed 6 bases, and the junction held 8 bases outside the gene matches. The DNA for the CDR3 is TGTGCCAGCAGCCGCAAGACAGGGGTCCATGGCTACACCTTC. Translated, it gives CASSRKTGVHGYTF.

The V call is TRBV11-2, the J call TRBJ1-4, with D possibly TRBD1 on 5 matching bases. Germline V lookup: CDR1 SGHAT, CDR2 FQNNGV. The CDR3 is 15 amino acids. Trimming removed 6 bases at V and 8 bases at J, with 19 bases between. Here the CDR3 reads CASRSWKVGGEKLFF. CDR3 bases: TGTGCCAGCAGGTCGTGGAAGGTGGGGGGGGAAAAACTGTTTTTT.

This clone was recorded a few times. The V and J genes are TRBV12-5 and TRBJ1-2; TRBD1 agrees at 8 bases. The CDR3 length is 14 residues. CDR1 is LGHNT, CDR2 FRNRAP, per germline. With V trimmed by 7 bases and J by 7 bases, 11 bases remained unmatched. Here the CDR3 DNA reads TGTGCTAGTGCTTTAGGACAGGGAGCCTCTGGCTACACCTTC. Amino acid sequence: CASALGQGASGYTF.

The V call is TRBV5-1, the J call TRBJ2-2; 8 bases align to TRBD2. Germline V gene sequence: CDR1 SGHRS, CDR2 YFSETQ. The V and J ends lost 4 bases and 5 bases, in that order; junction bases with no gene match: 7. CDR3 length equals 15 residues. The DNA of the CDR3 is TGCGCCAGCAGCCTCGTGGGACTAGAAACCGGGGAGCTGTTTTTT. Encoded protein: CASSLVGLETGELFF.

J is TRBJ1-1 and V is TRBV9; possible D gene TRBD1, 5 bases. The germline V and J ends were trimmed by 4 bases and 4 bases, with 17 bases remaining between them. The germline V gene encodes CDR1 SGDLS and CDR2 YYNGEE. CDR3 length equals 15 residues. CDR3 loop: CASSPRQTMGTEAFF. The CDR3 region has the DNA TGTGCCAGCAGCCCCCGACAGACGATGGGCACTGAAGCTTTCTTT.

This chain joins TRBV4-3 and TRBJ2-3; maybe TRBD2 (7 bases). V lost 6 bases to trimming and J lost 2 bases, with 18 bases between them. Germline CDR1 reads LGHNA; CDR2 reads YSLEER. The CDR3 spans 16 residues. The CDR3 nucleotides are TGCGCCAGCAGTAGTGGGGGGGGGCAGGTCACAGATACGCAGTATTTT. Translating it yields CASSSGGGQVTDTQYF.

The V and J genes are TRBV28 and TRBJ2-2; D could derive from TRBD1 or TRBD2 (5 bases each). The CDR3 covers 18 residues. With 4 bases removed from V and 4 bases from J, the gap between germline ends came to 22 bases. Germline V gene data show CDR1 as MDHEN and CDR2 as SYDVKM. This CDR3 is CASSSSFREMVGTGELFF. The DNA of the CDR3 is TGTGCCAGCAGTTCTTCTTTCAGGGAGATGGTTGGCACCGGGGAGCTGTTTTTT.

This chain uses TRBV19 with TRBJ2-7, with D possibly being TRBD1 or TRBD2 (6 bases each). CDR1 and CDR2 (germline): LNHDA, SQIVND (reference sequence). This CDR3 has 14 residues. The germline V and J ends were trimmed by 6 bases and 2 bases, with 14 bases remaining between them. CDR3 coding DNA: TGTGCCAGTAGCCGACAGGACTACCCCTACGAGCAGTACTTC. This sequence encodes CASSRQDYPYEQYF.

The CDR3, as DNA: TGCGCCAGCAGCCCGGGGGGGGCACAAAACTATGGCTACACCTTC. Residues: CASSPGGAQNYGYTF. The V gene is TRBV5-1, the J gene TRBJ1-2, with D tentatively TRBD1 (6 bases). Germline CDR1 SGHRS, CDR2 YFSETQ. This CDR3 has 15 amino acids. V dropped 4 bases and J dropped 2 bases, with 15 bases sitting between them.

This clone appeared a single time. The chain is built from TRBV11-1 and TRBJ2-5, with 7 bases matching TRBD2. In germline, CDR1 is SGHAT, CDR2 FQDESV (reference sequence). This CDR3 spans 16 amino acids. After removal of 0 bases from V and 1 base from J, the junction contained 5 bases not matched to a gene. CDR3 in amino acids: CASSLAATSIQETQYF. As DNA, the CDR3 is TGTGCCAGCAGCTTAGCCGCGACTAGCATCCAAGAGACCCAGTACTTC.

The V call is TRBV19, the J call TRBJ1-1; D is unresolved. The germline V gene has CDR1 LNHDA and CDR2 SQIVND (reference sequence). The CDR3 runs 15 residues. The V and J ends lost 3 bases and 4 bases respectively, with 15 bases between them. The CDR3 bases are TGTGCCAGTAGTATGCCCCAAGGGTATCGCACTGAAGCTTTCTTT. Translation: CASSMPQGYRTEAFF. The full variable domain, its missing parts supplied by reference TRBV19 and TRBJ1-1, is DGGITQSPKYLFRKEGQNVTLSCEQNLNHDAMYWYRQDPGQGLRLIYYSQIVNDFQKGDIAEGYSVSREKKESFPLTVTSAQKNPTAFYLCASSMPQGYRTEAFFGQGTRLTVV.

The count of this clone is one. The chain carries TRBV5-1 and TRBJ2-3, with a tentative D call TRBD2 (6 bases). The CDR3 covers 14 residues. V was clipped by 4 bases and J by 6 bases, with 15 bases between them. CDR1 is SGHRS, CDR2 YFSETQ, per germline. The CDR3 DNA reads TGCGCCAGCAGCGCTTCCGGGGACTCGGATACGCAGTATTTT. Translating gives CASSASGDSDTQYF.

This chain connects TRBV21-1 to TRBJ2-7; whether TRBD2, the table's D call, matches the DNA was not checked. TRBV21-1 is a documented pseudogene. The CDR3 is 16 amino acids. The CDR3 here is CATMRDEAGGRYEQYF. The CDR3 nucleotides read TGTGCCACCATGAGGGATGAAGCGGGAGGAAGGTACGAGCAGTACTTC.

The V call is TRBV4-1, the J call TRBJ2-7; 9 bases are shared with TRBD2. The CDR3 consists of 17 residues. The trim removed 3 bases at V and 0 bases at J, leaving 9 bases unmatched. Per the germline V gene, CDR1 is MGHRA and CDR2 is YSYEKL. The CDR3 spells CASSHLSLAGTSYEQYF. For the CDR3, the DNA is TGCGCCAGCAGCCACTTGAGCCTAGCGGGAACCTCCTACGAGCAGTACTTC.

This chain connects TRBV9 to TRBJ2-5; 8 bases map to TRBD1. Germline V lookup: CDR1 SGDLS, CDR2 YYNGEE. The V gene end was trimmed by 1 base and the J gene end by 5 bases; junction bases not matched to a gene: 10. This CDR3 is built from 16 residues. The CDR3 loop is CASSVLAGGARETQYF. For the CDR3, the DNA is TGTGCCAGCAGCGTATTGGCAGGGGGCGCCCGGGAGACCCAGTACTTC. Complete variable domain (other parts from reference TRBV9 and TRBJ2-5): DSGVTQTPKHLITATGQRVTLRCSPRSGDLSVYWYQQSLDQGLQFLIQYYNGEERAKGNILERFSAQQFPDLHSELNLSSLELGDSALYFCASSVLAGGARETQYFGPGTRLLVL.

The rearrangement joins TRBV30 to TRBJ1-1, with 7 nucleotides matching TRBD1. CDR3 size: 16 residues. The germline V gene has CDR1 GTSNPN and CDR2 SVGIG (reference sequence). V was clipped by 0 bases and J by 9 bases; unmatched bases: 16. CDR3: CAWSVQGQARVSKAFF. CDR3 nucleotides: TGTGCCTGGAGTGTACAAGGACAGGCGAGGGTTTCTAAAGCTTTCTTT.